This T cell receptor beta chain was profiled in a study of blood T cell repertoires in COVID-19. In the study's own analysis: Estimation of nucleated cell counts relied on the amplification of reference gene primers. The assay was immunoSEQ multiplex PCR, and TCRdb's table has in-frame clones only and misses some. The V and J calls and the clone size are those of that table, but D and trimming were determined from the DNA. The data show approximately 170,000 clones, with around four fifths seen just once and about 19% held by the top ten. The ends were cut back, 0 bases at V and 6 bases at J, with 7 bases in the middle. Per the germline V gene, CDR1 is SGHNT and CDR2 is YYREEE (reference sequence). This CDR3 comprises 12 residues. This clone was seen once.

This TCR was sampled from a woman in her seventies who had recovered from COVID-19. Sequencing used peripheral blood. The chain joins TRBV5-4 to TRBJ2-7, with D tentatively TRBD2 (5 bases). The CDR3 nucleotides read TGTGCCAGCAGCTTGGTAACTAGCGAGCAGTACTTC. Its translation is CASSLVTSEQYF.